This TCR beta chain was recovered during a study of shared clonotypes between healthy human individuals. Study-level information: The donor pool was made up of a couple of women and three men aged 18 to 49. For every donor, three CD4 naive, three CD4 memory, two CD8 naive and one CD8 memory plates were used. Findings and caveats of the study: Inspection by rarefaction showed sorted-subset sequencing to be incomplete despite large depth.

Of note for this clone: Its antigen is not identified.

The table came from immunoSEQ multiplex PCR; TCRdb's copy has only in-frame clones and leaves some out. Here the sample spans about 670,000 clones, 72% being singletons. This CDR3 region has 14 residues. The V gene's germline CDR1 is SGDLS and CDR2 YYNGEE. V was pared by 1 base and J by 0 bases, with 4 bases between. Input material: memory CD4+ T cells sorted from blood. The subset denotes: CD45RA-negative fraction. V usage is TRBV9 and J usage is TRBJ2-2, with D uncertain. The source is a woman between 25 and 40 years old in good health. CDR3 amino acids: CASSVSPNTGELFF. CDR3 nucleotide sequence: TGTGCCAGCAGCGTAAGTCCGAACACCGGGGAGCTGTTTTTT.